The 4 T cell receptor beta chains presented below share a single source sample, sequenced in a study of shared clonotypes between healthy human individuals. The method was immunoSEQ multiplex PCR; TCRdb's version includes in-frame clones alone and lacks a portion of them. The sample lists 740,000 or so clones, around three quarters seen once, with under 2% in the top ten. The source material was memory CD4+ T cells sorted from blood. The subset here: CD45RA-negative fraction. All receptors come from a woman aged 25 to 39 in good health.

The chain joins TRBV27 to TRBJ2-5; TRBD2 matches 13 bases. The germline V gene encodes CDR1 MNHEY and CDR2 SMNVEV (reference sequence). CDR3 length: 14 amino acids. The V and J ends lost 8 bases and 5 bases, in that order; junction bases with no gene match: 5. The CDR3 loop reads CASRTLAGGETQYF. The CDR3 DNA sequence: TGTGCCAGCCGAACACTAGCGGGAGGGGAGACCCAGTACTTC.

This chain connects TRBV10-2 to TRBJ2-5; TRBD1 matches 10 bases. TRBJ2-7 explains the end of the DNA better; the J call may be wrong. This CDR3 spans 16 amino acids. CDR1 and CDR2 (germline): WSHSY, SAAADI. The CDR3 protein is CASSRVGTGVDYEQYF. CDR3 nucleotides: TGCGCCAGCAGTAGAGTAGGGACAGGGGTAGACTACGAGCAGTACTTC.

This chain links TRBV18 with TRBJ1-2; TRBD1 might be the D (6 bases). V was pared by 3 bases and J by 4 bases, with 12 bases between. The CDR3 is 14 residues long. Germline loops: CDR1 KGHSH, CDR2 LQKENI. The CDR3 spells CASSPPDSLYGYTF. In DNA, the CDR3 is TGTGCCAGCTCACCTCCGGACAGTCTCTATGGCTACACCTTC.

V gene TRBV7-9 combines with J gene TRBJ1-5; D gene unclear. V was clipped by 5 bases and J by 0 bases, with 11 bases between them. Germline CDR1 and CDR2: SEHNR and FQNEAQ (reference sequence). The CDR3 runs 15 residues. In DNA, the CDR3 is TGTGCCAGCAGCCAAGGAGGGTATAGCAATCAGCCCCAGCATTTT. Translating gives CASSQGGYSNQPQHF.